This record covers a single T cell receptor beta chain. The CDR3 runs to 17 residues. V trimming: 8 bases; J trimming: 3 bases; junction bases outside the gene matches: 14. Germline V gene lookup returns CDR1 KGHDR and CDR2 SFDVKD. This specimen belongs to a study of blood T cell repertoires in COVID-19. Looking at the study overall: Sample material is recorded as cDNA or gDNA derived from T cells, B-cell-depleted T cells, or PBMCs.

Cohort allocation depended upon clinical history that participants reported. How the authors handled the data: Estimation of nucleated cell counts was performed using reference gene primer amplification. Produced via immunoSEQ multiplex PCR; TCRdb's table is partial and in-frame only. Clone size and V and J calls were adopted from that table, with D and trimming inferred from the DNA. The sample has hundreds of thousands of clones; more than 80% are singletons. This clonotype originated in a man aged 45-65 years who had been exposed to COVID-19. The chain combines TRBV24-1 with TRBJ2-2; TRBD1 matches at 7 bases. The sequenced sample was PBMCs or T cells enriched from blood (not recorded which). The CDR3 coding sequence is TGTGCCACCACCCCGAATCACGGGCAGGGGGACACCGGGGAGCTGTTTTTT. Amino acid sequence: CATTPNHGQGDTGELFF.